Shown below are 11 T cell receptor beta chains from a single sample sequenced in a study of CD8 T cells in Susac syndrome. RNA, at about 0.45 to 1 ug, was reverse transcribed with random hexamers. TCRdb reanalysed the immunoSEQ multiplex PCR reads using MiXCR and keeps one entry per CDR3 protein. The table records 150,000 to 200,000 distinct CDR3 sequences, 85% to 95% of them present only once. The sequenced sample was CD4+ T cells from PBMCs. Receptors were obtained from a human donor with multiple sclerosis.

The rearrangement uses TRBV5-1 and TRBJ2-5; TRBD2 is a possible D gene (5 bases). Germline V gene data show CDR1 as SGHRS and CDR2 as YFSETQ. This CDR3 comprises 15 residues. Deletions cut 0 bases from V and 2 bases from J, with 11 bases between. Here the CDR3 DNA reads TGCGCCAGCAGCTTGGTGACGGGGTCACAAGAGACCCAGTACTTC. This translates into CASSLVTGSQETQYF.

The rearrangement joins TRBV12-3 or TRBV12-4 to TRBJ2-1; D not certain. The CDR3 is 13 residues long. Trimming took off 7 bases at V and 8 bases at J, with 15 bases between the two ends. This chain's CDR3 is CASTPRPRDEQFF. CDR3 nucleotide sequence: TGTGCCAGCACCCCGAGGCCTAGAGATGAGCAGTTCTTC.

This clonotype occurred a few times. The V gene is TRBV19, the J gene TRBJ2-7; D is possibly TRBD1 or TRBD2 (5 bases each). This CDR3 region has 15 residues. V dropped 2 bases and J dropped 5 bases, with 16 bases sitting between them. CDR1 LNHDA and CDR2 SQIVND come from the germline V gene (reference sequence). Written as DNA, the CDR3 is TGTGCCAGTAGTATATGGGGACGGAGCCAACACGAGCAGTACTTC. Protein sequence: CASSIWGRSQHEQYF.

The CDR3 nucleotides are TGTGCCAGCAGCCCTGTCGACAGCCCCTCTGGGGCCAACGTCCTGACTTTC. Protein sequence: CASSPVDSPSGANVLTF. V and J are TRBV6-1 and TRBJ2-6; tentative D call: TRBD1 (5 bases). The CDR3 totals 17 residues. V was shortened by 6 bases and J by 0 bases, with 15 bases between the two germline ends. Germline CDR1 and CDR2: MNHNS and SASEGT.

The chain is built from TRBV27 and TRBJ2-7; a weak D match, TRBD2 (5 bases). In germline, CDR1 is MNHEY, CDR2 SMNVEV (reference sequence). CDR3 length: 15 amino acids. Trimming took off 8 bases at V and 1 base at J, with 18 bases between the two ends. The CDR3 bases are TGTGCCAGCGGAGGCGCACGGGTCGGGTCCTACGAGCAGTACTTC. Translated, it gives CASGGARVGSYEQYF.

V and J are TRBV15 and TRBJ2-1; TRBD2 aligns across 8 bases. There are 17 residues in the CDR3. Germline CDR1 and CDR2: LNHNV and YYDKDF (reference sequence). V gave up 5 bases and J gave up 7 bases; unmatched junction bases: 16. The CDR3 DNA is TGTGCCACCAGCCCCACTAGCGGCAGGGTAGGTTGGAATGAGCAGTTCTTC. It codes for CATSPTSGRVGWNEQFF.

The CDR3: CASSKDRAAGLHIQYF. In DNA form, the CDR3 reads TGTGCCAGCAGCAAAGATCGTGCAGCGGGATTACACATTCAGTACTTC. The chain has TRBV21-1 and TRBJ2-4; the D call TRBD2 from the table was never checked on the DNA. TRBV21-1 is recorded as a pseudogene. This CDR3 is built from 16 residues.

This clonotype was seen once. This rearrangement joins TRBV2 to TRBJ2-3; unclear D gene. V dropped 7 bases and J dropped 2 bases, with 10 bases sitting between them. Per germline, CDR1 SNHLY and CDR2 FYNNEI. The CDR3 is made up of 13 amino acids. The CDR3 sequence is CASTLFNTDTQYF. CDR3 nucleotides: TGTGCCAGCACTCTTTTCAACACAGATACGCAGTATTTT.

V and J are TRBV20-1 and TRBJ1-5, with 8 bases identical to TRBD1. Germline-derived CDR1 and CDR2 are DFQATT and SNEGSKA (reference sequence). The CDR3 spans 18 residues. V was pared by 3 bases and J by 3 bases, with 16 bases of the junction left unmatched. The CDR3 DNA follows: TGCAGTGCTAGGGCGGTTGGACAGGGCTTGTTTGACAATCAGCCCCAGCATTTT. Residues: CSARAVGQGLFDNQPQHF.

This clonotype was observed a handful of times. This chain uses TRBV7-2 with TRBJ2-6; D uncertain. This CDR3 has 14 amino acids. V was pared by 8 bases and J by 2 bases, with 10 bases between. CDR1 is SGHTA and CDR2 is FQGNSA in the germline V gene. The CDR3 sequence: CASPRETGANVLTF. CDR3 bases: TGTGCCAGCCCACGCGAAACTGGGGCCAACGTCCTGACTTTC.

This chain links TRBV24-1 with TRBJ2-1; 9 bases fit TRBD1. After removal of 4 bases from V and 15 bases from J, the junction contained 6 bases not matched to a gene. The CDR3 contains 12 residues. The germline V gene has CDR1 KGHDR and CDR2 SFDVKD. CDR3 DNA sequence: TGTGCCACCAGTGACCCCGGGACAGGGCTGTTCTTC. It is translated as CATSDPGTGLFF.